The 27 T cell receptor beta chains below were found in one sample sequenced in a study of blood T cell repertoires in COVID-19. The table came from immunoSEQ multiplex PCR; TCRdb's copy has only in-frame clones and leaves some out. The sample consists of under 200,000 clones, roughly 77% of them appearing once. The specimen was peripheral blood. The source is a man in his sixties or seventies with active or convalescent COVID-19.

The rearrangement joins TRBV15 to TRBJ2-2; perhaps TRBD1 as D (5 bases). Trimming shortened V by 11 bases and J by 0 bases, and 19 bases separated the two germline ends. This CDR3 spans 16 amino acids. Germline CDR1 reads LNHNV; CDR2 reads YYDKDF (reference sequence). Here the CDR3 reads CAPTTGHTANTGELFF. CDR3 bases: TGTGCCCCGACAACCGGACACACCGCGAACACCGGGGAGCTGTTTTTT.

This clone was recorded a few times. The rearrangement joins TRBV5-1 to TRBJ1-2; TRBD1 agrees at 8 bases. Per germline, CDR1 SGHRS and CDR2 YFSETQ. The CDR3 loop spans 14 amino acids. V dropped 2 bases and J dropped 7; count of bases not matched to a gene: 7. CDR3 nucleotide sequence: TGCGCCAGCAGCTTCGGACAGGGCCTCGGTGGCTACACCTTC. This translates into CASSFGQGLGGYTF.

With regard to this clone: At the DNA level, this CDR3 is encoded by other sequences in the same sample as well. Written as DNA, the CDR3 is TGTGCCAGCAGGCCGGGACTAGCGGGAGGAGACGAGCAGTACTTC. Amino acids: CASRPGLAGGDEQYF. V gene TRBV6-6 combines with J gene TRBJ2-7, with 15 nucleotides matching TRBD2. Germline V CDR1 and CDR2: MNHNY, SVGAGI (reference sequence). V lost 6 bases to trimming and J lost 5 bases; unmatched junction nucleotides: 5. The CDR3 spans 15 residues.

V usage is TRBV5-5 and J usage is TRBJ1-5, with 8 bases aligning to TRBD1. The germline V gene encodes CDR1 SGHKS and CDR2 YYEKEE (reference sequence). The CDR3 is made up of 16 amino acids. The trim removed 0 bases at V and 7 bases at J, leaving 9 bases unmatched. In DNA form, the CDR3 reads TGTGCCAGCAGCTTGGGGGCAGGGGGCGCGTCCCAGCCCCAGCATTTT. Its translation: CASSLGAGGASQPQHF.

CDR3 residues: CAWSGPGVREKLFF. CDR3 bases: TGTGCCTGGAGTGGACCAGGGGTTCGCGAAAAACTGTTTTTT. The genes are TRBV30 and TRBJ1-4; TRBD1 might be the D (6 bases). CDR3 size: 14 residues. Germline CDR1 reads GTSNPN; CDR2 reads SVGIG (reference sequence). With 1 base removed from V and 8 bases from J, the gap between germline ends came to 14 bases. Drawing the rest from reference TRBV30 and TRBJ1-4, the complete variable domain is SQTIHQWPATLVQPVGSPLSLECTVEGTSNPNLYWYRQAAGRGLQLLFYSVGIGQISSEVPQNLSASRPQDRQFILSSKKLLLSDSGFYLCAWSGPGVREKLFFGSGTQLSVL.

The chain uses TRBV18 and TRBJ2-2, with a possible D match to TRBD1 (5 bases). The CDR3 runs to 14 residues. V gave up 2 bases and J gave up 4 bases, with 8 bases separating them. From germline, CDR1 is KGHSH and CDR2 LQKENI. The CDR3 nucleotides are TGTGCCAGCTCACCATCAGGGTCCACCGGGGAGCTGTTTTTT. Its translation: CASSPSGSTGELFF.

The chain recombines TRBV20-1 with TRBJ1-2, with 7 nucleotides matching TRBD1. Germline V gene sequence: CDR1 DFQATT, CDR2 SNEGSKA (reference sequence). The CDR3 is 11 amino acids. The junction had 10 bases not matched to a gene; V was cut back by 6 bases and J by 12 bases. CDR3 sequence: CSARVGTVDTF. The CDR3 region has the DNA TGCAGTGCCAGGGTTGGGACAGTCGACACCTTC.

This clone was found a few times. The chain uses TRBV7-8 and TRBJ1-5; D call uncertain. Germline V CDR1 and CDR2: SGHVS, FQNEAQ. The V end was cut by 5 bases, the J end by 2 bases, with 7 bases between. CDR3 length: 13 residues. CDR3 sequence reads: CASSPNGNQPQHF. The CDR3 bases are TGTGCCAGCAGCCCTAACGGCAATCAGCCCCAGCATTTT.

The CDR3 nucleotides read TGTGCCAGCAGCCCCCAACCGACAGGGGAGCTTTATGGCTACACCTTC. Its translation is CASSPQPTGELYGYTF. The rearrangement uses TRBV3-1 (or the pseudogene TRBV3-2) and TRBJ1-2, with 8 bases identical to TRBD1. V shed 4 bases, J shed 5 bases, and the junction held 12 bases outside the gene matches. Germline V gives CDR1 LGHDT, CDR2 YNNKEL (reference sequence). This CDR3 region has 16 residues.

The chain carries TRBV9 and TRBJ1-2; TRBD1 might be the D (6 bases). CDR1 and CDR2 (germline): SGDLS, YYNGEE. V lost 0 bases and J lost 0, with 6 bases in between. CDR3 length: 14 residues. In nucleotides, the CDR3 is TGTGCCAGCAGCGTAGGACAGGCTAACTATGGCTACACCTTC. It is translated as CASSVGQANYGYTF.

The V gene is TRBV18, the J gene TRBJ1-2; D is perhaps TRBD1 (6 bases). The V and J ends lost 3 bases and 6 bases respectively, with 11 bases between them. The V gene's germline CDR1 is KGHSH and CDR2 LQKENI. The CDR3 totals 13 residues. The CDR3 loop is CASSPAPGDGYTF. CDR3 in DNA: TGTGCCAGCTCACCCGCCCCAGGGGATGGCTACACCTTC.

The chain couples TRBV7-2 to TRBJ1-4, with 8 bases fitting TRBD1. The junction had 13 bases not matched to a gene; V was cut back by 5 bases and J by 2 bases. The CDR3 is 18 amino acids. Germline assignment: CDR1 SGHTA and CDR2 FQGNSA. The CDR3 loop reads CASSPRTGSDRTNEKLFF. The CDR3 DNA follows: TGTGCCAGCAGCCCCAGGACAGGGAGTGATCGGACTAATGAAAAACTGTTTTTT.

The sample holds one count of this clone. The chain employs TRBV10-3 and TRBJ1-1; TRBD1 might be the D (6 bases). Germline CDR1 and CDR2: ENHRY and SYGVKD. This CDR3 region has 11 residues. V shed 10 bases and J shed 5 bases, with 11 bases lying between them. In nucleotides, the CDR3 is TGTGCCACCCGACAGGAGACTGAAGCTTTCTTT. Its translation: CATRQETEAFF.

This chain joins TRBV6-4 and TRBJ2-1; TRBD2 aligns across 13 bases. The V gene end was trimmed by 6 bases and the J gene end by 8 bases; junction bases not matched to a gene: 7. This CDR3 has 15 residues. Germline assignment: CDR1 MRHNA and CDR2 SNTAGT. CDR3 in amino acids: CASSLTSGRGDEQFF. In DNA form, the CDR3 reads TGTGCCAGCAGCCTAACTAGCGGGAGGGGCGATGAGCAGTTCTTC.

A remark on this clone: Sequence at one end of the junction differs from germline and may be a read error. The V and J genes are TRBV10-3 and TRBJ2-3; 8 positions agree with TRBD1. This CDR3 has 15 residues. Germline V gene lookup returns CDR1 ENHRY and CDR2 SYGVKD. The CDR3 nucleotides are TGTGCCATCAGTCTCGGGGCAGGGGGCACGGATACGCAGTATTTT. Translating it yields CAISLGAGGTDTQYF.

The count of this clone is one. The gene calls are TRBV5-1 and TRBJ1-1; TRBD1 aligns across 10 bases. Germline V CDR1 and CDR2: SGHRS, YFSETQ. With V trimmed by 3 bases and J by 6 bases, 5 bases remained unmatched. The CDR3 is 14 residues long. CDR3 sequence (DNA): TGCGCCAGCAGCTACGGACAGGGGGGGCCTGAAGCTTTCTTT. Protein: CASSYGQGGPEAFF. The entire variable domain, with the rest obtained from reference TRBV5-1 and TRBJ1-1, is as follows: KAGVTQTPRYLIKTRGQQVTLSCSPISGHRSVSWYQQTPGQGLQFLFEYFSETQRNKGNFPGRFSGRQFSNSRSEMNVSTLELGDSALYLCASSYGQGGPEAFFGQGTRLTVV.

In its sample, this clone was seen once. The chain is built from TRBV24-1 and TRBJ1-2; 7 bases are a match to TRBD1. The CDR3 runs to 16 residues. CDR1 is KGHDR, CDR2 SFDVKD, per germline. The ends lost 4 bases at V and 0 bases at J; junction bases unmatched: 7. The CDR3 loop is CATSDSGTVPNYGYTF. The DNA for the CDR3 is TGTGCCACCAGTGACTCCGGGACAGTTCCTAACTATGGCTACACCTTC.

This sequence joins TRBV6-2 or TRBV6-3 and TRBJ2-7, with a tentative D call TRBD1 (6 bases). The V gene's germline CDR1 is MNHEY and CDR2 SVGEGT. The length of the CDR3 is 14 residues. V lost 0 bases, J lost 2 bases, and 8 bases lay in between. The CDR3 DNA reads as TGTGCCAGCAGTTACTCGACAGGTACCTACGAGCAGTACTTC. Protein sequence: CASSYSTGTYEQYF.

The chain couples TRBV28 to TRBJ1-2, with D possibly being TRBD1 (5 bases). This CDR3 is built from 14 residues. V lost 3 bases and J 6 bases, leaving 14 bases between the germline ends. Germline V gene data show CDR1 as MDHEN and CDR2 as SYDVKM. CDR3 amino acids: CASSLSTGGDGYTF. The CDR3 DNA reads as TGTGCCAGCAGTTTGAGTACCGGGGGGGATGGCTACACCTTC.

The chain joins TRBV16 to TRBJ1-1, with D possibly matching TRBD1 (5 bases). CDR3 length: 13 amino acids. V dropped 0 bases and J dropped 5 bases, with 7 bases sitting between them. CDR1 KGHSY and CDR2 FQNENV come from the germline V gene. The CDR3 is CASSQSGGTEAFF. Written as DNA, the CDR3 is TGTGCCAGCAGCCAATCGGGGGGTACTGAAGCTTTCTTT.

The genes are TRBV30 and TRBJ1-2, with D possibly matching TRBD1 (6 bases). V was clipped by 3 bases and J by 3 bases, with 8 bases between them. There are 12 residues in the CDR3. Looked up from germline, CDR1 is GTSNPN and CDR2 is SVGIG (reference sequence). The CDR3 coding sequence is TGTGCCTGGAGCACAGGGTACTATGGCTACACCTTC. This codes for CAWSTGYYGYTF.

The V call is TRBV6-5, the J call TRBJ2-7, with 11 bases aligning to TRBD2. Germline V gives CDR1 MNHEY, CDR2 SVGAGI. The CDR3 runs 15 residues. The ends lost 7 bases at V and 3 bases at J; junction bases unmatched: 8. CDR3 sequence reads: CASTLLAGEVYEQYF. The CDR3 DNA sequence: TGTGCCAGCACCTTACTAGCGGGAGAAGTCTACGAGCAGTACTTC.

This chain uses TRBV4-2 with TRBJ1-5; D is uncertain. This CDR3 comprises 13 residues. V gave up 4 bases and J gave up 3 bases, with 7 bases separating them. Germline V gene lookup returns CDR1 LGHNA and CDR2 YNFKEQ. CDR3 residues: CASSLDTNQPQHF. DNA of the CDR3: TGTGCCAGCAGCCTCGACACCAATCAGCCCCAGCATTTT.

CDR3 DNA: TGCGCCAGCAGCCTCGGGGGTACTGGCTACACCTTC. This sequence encodes CASSLGGTGYTF. The chain uses TRBV5-1 and TRBJ1-2; D possibly corresponds to TRBD1 (5 bases). CDR3 size: 12 residues. From germline, CDR1 is SGHRS and CDR2 YFSETQ. V gave up 4 bases and J gave up 7 bases, with 11 bases separating them.

The chain is built from TRBV13 and TRBJ2-7, with 12 bases that match TRBD1. Germline CDR1 PRHDT, CDR2 FYEKMQ (reference sequence). CDR3 size: 15 residues. V was pared by 4 bases and J by 6 bases, with 7 bases of the junction left unmatched. DNA for the CDR3: TGTGCCAGCAGCTACGGGGGGACAGGGGGCTCCGAGCAGTACTTC. Protein: CASSYGGTGGSEQYF.

V usage is TRBV5-1 and J usage is TRBJ1-3; 9 bases are a match to TRBD1. The V gene end was trimmed by 1 base and the J gene end by 1 base; junction bases not matched to a gene: 6. Germline-derived CDR1 and CDR2 are SGHRS and YFSETQ. The CDR3 is 17 amino acids. The CDR3 DNA sequence: TGCGCCAGCAGCTTGAACCCGGGACAGGGATCTGGAAACACCATATATTTT. This encodes CASSLNPGQGSGNTIYF.

This sequence joins TRBV19 and TRBJ1-1, with D possibly TRBD1 on 5 matching bases. The length of the CDR3 is 14 residues. Germline CDR1 reads LNHDA; CDR2 reads SQIVND (reference sequence). Trimming stripped 3 bases from V and 11 bases from J, with 19 bases between. Here the CDR3 reads CASSISPEGRRAFF. In DNA, the CDR3 is TGTGCCAGTAGTATCAGCCCGGAGGGGCGCAGGGCTTTCTTT.